Below, 21 T cell receptor beta chains from the same sample are listed, as sequenced in a study of blood T cell repertoires in COVID-19. The assay was immunoSEQ multiplex PCR, and TCRdb's table has in-frame clones only and misses some. The table has 55,000 to 70,000 clones, 88% seen once; the top ten hold 43%. Material for sequencing was peripheral blood. The receptor source for this set is a woman aged 60 to 75 with COVID-19, enrolled during active disease.

The V call is TRBV7-8, the J call TRBJ2-3; weak D call: TRBD2 (6 bases). The CDR3 covers 17 residues. With 2 bases removed from V and 0 bases from J, the gap between germline ends came to 15 bases. Germline CDR1 SGHVS, CDR2 FQNEAQ. CDR3 sequence (DNA): TGTGCCAGCAGCTTAATGGGGGGAGACTTTAGCACAGATACGCAGTATTTT. It translates to CASSLMGGDFSTDTQYF. The whole variable domain, filled in from reference TRBV7-8 and TRBJ2-3, reads GAGVSQSPRYKVAKRGQDVALRCDPISGHVSLFWYQQALGQGPEFLTYFQNEAQLDKSGLPSDRFFAERPEGSVSTLKIQRTQQEDSAVYLCASSLMGGDFSTDTQYFGPGTRLTVL.

The J gene is TRBJ2-7, the V gene TRBV5-6, with a tentative D call TRBD1 (5 bases). Trimming took 1 base from V and 5 from J, leaving 7 bases between them. Germline V lookup: CDR1 SGHDT, CDR2 YYEEEE. This CDR3 comprises 12 residues. CDR3 sequence reads: CASSLQGHEQYF. CDR3 in DNA: TGTGCCAGCAGCTTGCAGGGTCACGAGCAGTACTTC.

This rearrangement joins TRBV3-1 (or the pseudogene TRBV3-2) to TRBJ1-2; the D gene is possibly TRBD1 (5 bases). Germline V gene data show CDR1 as LGHDT and CDR2 as YNNKEL (reference sequence). This CDR3 has 14 amino acids. Between the trimmed V and J ends, which lost 0 bases and 8 bases, there was a span of 13 bases. The CDR3 sequence: CASSQDSKGRGYTF. DNA for the CDR3: TGTGCCAGCAGCCAAGATAGTAAGGGGCGCGGCTACACCTTC.

Only one count was recorded for this clone. This chain joins TRBV10-1 and TRBJ1-6; a possible D gene is TRBD1 (6 bases). V was cut by 0 bases and J by 13 bases, with 10 bases left in between. The CDR3 is 13 amino acids. Germline-derived CDR1 and CDR2 are WNHNN and SYGVQD (reference sequence). The CDR3, as DNA: TGCGCCAGCAGTGAGTCCAGGGGAGTTCCCCTCCACTTT. It translates to CASSESRGVPLHF.

This clone appeared once. CDR3 loop: CASSQGTANEKLFF. The DNA for the CDR3 is TGCGCCAGCAGCCAGGGGACAGCAAATGAAAAACTGTTTTTT. The rearrangement joins TRBV5-1 to TRBJ1-4; TRBD1 aligns across 7 bases. Germline V gene sequence: CDR1 SGHRS, CDR2 YFSETQ. The CDR3 is 14 amino acids. The V gene end was trimmed by 4 bases and the J gene end by 5 bases; junction bases not matched to a gene: 5.

The J gene is TRBJ2-2, the V gene TRBV5-6, with D perhaps TRBD2 (6 bases). CDR1 and CDR2 from the germline V gene are SGHDT and YYEEEE. Trimming shortened V by 0 bases and J by 2 bases, and 14 bases separated the two germline ends. The CDR3 spans 17 residues. The CDR3 DNA reads TGTGCCAGCAGCTTGGAGCCGGGACTCTTAAACACCGGGGAGCTGTTTTTT. Amino acid sequence: CASSLEPGLLNTGELFF.

V usage is TRBV6-5 and J usage is TRBJ1-1; 7 nucleotides align to TRBD1. Trimming took 7 bases from V and 9 from J; bases not matched to a gene: 14. CDR3 length equals 14 residues. CDR1 and CDR2 (germline): MNHEY, SVGAGI. CDR3 nucleotides: TGTGCCAGCACACCGGACAGGCTGGGTGTTAAAGCTTTCTTT. Amino acid sequence: CASTPDRLGVKAFF.

The gene calls are TRBV7-9 and TRBJ1-1, with 7 bases that match TRBD1. Trimming at V came to 7 bases and at J to 0 bases, leaving 5 bases not matched to a gene. Germline V gene lookup returns CDR1 SEHNR and CDR2 FQNEAQ (reference sequence). This CDR3 contains 14 residues. The CDR3 region is CASTAGQMNTEAFF. The DNA of the CDR3 is TGTGCCAGCACCGCGGGACAGATGAACACTGAAGCTTTCTTT.

The chain couples TRBV4-3 to TRBJ1-2, with 7 bases lining up with TRBD1. Per germline, CDR1 LGHNA and CDR2 YSLEER. There are 16 residues in the CDR3. The J segment lost 2 bases and the V segment lost 3 bases, leaving 9 bases of the junction unmatched. The CDR3 region is CASSQFRDSYNYGYTF. CDR3 nucleotide sequence: TGCGCCAGCAGCCAGTTCCGGGACAGTTACAACTATGGCTACACCTTC.

The DNA of the CDR3 is TGCGCCAGCAGCCACCCTCAGGGGGCGGATGGCTACACCTTC. Residues: CASSHPQGADGYTF. The chain employs TRBV5-1 and TRBJ1-2, with TRBD1 identical over 8 bases. J lost 6 bases, V lost 4 bases, and 8 bases had no gene match. The V gene's germline CDR1 is SGHRS and CDR2 YFSETQ. This CDR3 has 14 amino acids.

This CDR3 is CASRGDWAPYEQYF. The CDR3 DNA sequence: TGTGCCAGCAGGGGCGATTGGGCCCCCTACGAGCAGTACTTC. This sequence joins TRBV2 and TRBJ2-7; D call uncertain. CDR3 length: 14 residues. Germline CDR1 and CDR2: SNHLY and FYNNEI. Trimming pared 6 bases from V and 2 bases from J, leaving 14 bases between.

The V and J genes are TRBV6-2 or TRBV6-3 and TRBJ2-1, with a weak D call TRBD2 (6 bases). The V end lost 0 bases, the J end lost 0 bases, and 9 bases lay between the germline ends. Germline V gene data show CDR1 as MNHEY and CDR2 as SVGEGT. The CDR3 covers 16 residues. The CDR3 sequence: CASSYSDGSSYNEQFF. In DNA form, the CDR3 reads TGTGCCAGCAGTTACTCGGACGGGAGCTCCTACAATGAGCAGTTCTTC.

The J gene is TRBJ2-5, the V gene TRBV30, with TRBD1 identical over 8 bases. The V segment lost 5 bases and the J segment 6 bases; nucleotides outside the gene matches: 8. CDR1 and CDR2 (germline): GTSNPN, SVGIG (reference sequence). The length of the CDR3 is 13 residues. The CDR3 coding sequence is TGTGCCTGGGGGACAGGAGAGGTAAAGACCCAGTACTTC. This sequence encodes CAWGTGEVKTQYF.

The rearrangement joins TRBV10-2 to TRBJ2-7, with D maybe TRBD2 (6 bases). This CDR3 has 13 residues. V lost 0 bases to trimming and J lost 4 bases, with 7 bases between them. The V gene's germline CDR1 is WSHSY and CDR2 SAAADI. CDR3 DNA: TGCGCCAGCAGTGAGTCGGGAGGTTACGAGCAGTACTTC. This gives the protein CASSESGGYEQYF.

The chain combines TRBV18 with TRBJ2-1; TRBD2 is a possible D gene (6 bases). The CDR3 loop spans 16 amino acids. Per germline, CDR1 KGHSH and CDR2 LQKENI. Trimming stripped 4 bases from V and 2 bases from J, with 15 bases between. In nucleotides, the CDR3 is TGTGCCAGCTCACGCCGGGATAGCGGACCCTACAATGAGCAGTTCTTC. The encoded protein is CASSRRDSGPYNEQFF.

The chain recombines TRBV19 with TRBJ2-2; D unresolved. This CDR3 region has 19 residues. V lost 5 bases, J lost 1 base, and 23 bases lay in between. Germline CDR1 LNHDA, CDR2 SQIVND (reference sequence). In DNA, the CDR3 is TGTGCCAGTAGTGCCCCCCCGGGTCGAAGAACCCTGAACACCGGGGAGCTGTTTTTT. Translation: CASSAPPGRRTLNTGELFF. The whole variable domain, remainder taken from reference TRBV19 and TRBJ2-2, is DGGITQSPKYLFRKEGQNVTLSCEQNLNHDAMYWYRQDPGQGLRLIYYSQIVNDFQKGDIAEGYSVSREKKESFPLTVTSAQKNPTAFYLCASSAPPGRRTLNTGELFFGEGSRLTVL.

The gene calls are TRBV7-2 and TRBJ1-3; 7 bases fit TRBD1. This CDR3 comprises 16 residues. The germline V gene encodes CDR1 SGHTA and CDR2 FQGNSA. With V trimmed by 2 bases and J by 4 bases, 8 bases remained unmatched. DNA of the CDR3: TGTGCCAGCAGCTTAAATGCAGGGGGTGGGGGAAACACCATATATTTT. Translated, it gives CASSLNAGGGGNTIYF.

This chain uses TRBV7-9 with TRBJ1-1, with D perhaps TRBD1 (5 bases). The CDR3 is 13 amino acids. Germline assignment: CDR1 SEHNR and CDR2 FQNEAQ (reference sequence). Trimming removed 5 bases from V and 5 bases from J, with 12 bases in between. Here the CDR3 reads CASSHRGTTEAFF. The CDR3 DNA follows: TGTGCCAGCAGCCATCGGGGGACGACTGAAGCTTTCTTT. The entire variable domain, with the rest obtained from reference TRBV7-9 and TRBJ1-1, is as follows: DTGVSQNPRHKITKRGQNVTFRCDPISEHNRLYWYRQTLGQGPEFLTYFQNEAQLEKSRLLSDRFSAERPKGSFSTLEIQRTEQGDSAMYLCASSHRGTTEAFFGQGTRLTVV.

The genes are TRBV28 and TRBJ2-7, with a weak D call TRBD2 (5 bases). V was pared by 1 base and J by 7 bases, with 20 bases between. The CDR3 is 16 amino acids. Germline values: CDR1 MDHEN, CDR2 SYDVKM. This CDR3 reads CASSLLRLDRRYEQYF. CDR3 sequence (DNA): TGTGCCAGCAGTTTATTAAGACTTGATAGGAGGTATGAGCAGTACTTC. Full variable domain (outside the CDR3, taken from reference TRBV28 and TRBJ2-7): DVKVTQSSRYLVKRTGEKVFLECVQDMDHENMFWYRQDPGLGLRLIYFSYDVKMKEKGDIPEGYSVSREKKERFSLILESASTNQTSMYLCASSLLRLDRRYEQYFGPGTRLTVT.

The chain employs TRBV10-3 and TRBJ2-7, with D possibly being TRBD1 (7 bases). Germline V gene lookup returns CDR1 ENHRY and CDR2 SYGVKD. Trimming shortened V by 2 bases and J by 5 bases, and 19 bases separated the two germline ends. The CDR3 contains 16 residues. Here the CDR3 reads CAISEGASRGVDEQYF. In DNA, the CDR3 is TGTGCCATCAGTGAGGGAGCTTCCAGGGGGGTAGACGAGCAGTACTTC.

The CDR3 protein is CASRTLAGGDYNEQFF. The CDR3 coding sequence is TGTGCCAGCAGAACCCTAGCGGGAGGGGATTACAATGAGCAGTTCTTC. The chain has TRBV5-4 and TRBJ2-1; 12 bases match TRBD2. The CDR3 totals 16 residues. Per germline, CDR1 SGHNT and CDR2 YYREEE (reference sequence). The ends lost 5 bases at V and 4 bases at J; junction bases unmatched: 7.